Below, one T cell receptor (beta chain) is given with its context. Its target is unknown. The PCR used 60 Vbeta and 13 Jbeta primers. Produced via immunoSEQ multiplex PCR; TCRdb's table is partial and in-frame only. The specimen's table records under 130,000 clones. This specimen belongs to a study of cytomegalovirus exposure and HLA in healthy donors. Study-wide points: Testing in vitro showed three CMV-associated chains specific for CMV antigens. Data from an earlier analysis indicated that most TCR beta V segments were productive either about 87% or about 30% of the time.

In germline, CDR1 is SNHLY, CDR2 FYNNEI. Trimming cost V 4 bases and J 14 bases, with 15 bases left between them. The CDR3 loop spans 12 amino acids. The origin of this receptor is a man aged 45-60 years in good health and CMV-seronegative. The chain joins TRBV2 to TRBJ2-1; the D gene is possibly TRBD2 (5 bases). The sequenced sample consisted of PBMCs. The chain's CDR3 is CASSAREHREFF. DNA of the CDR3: TGTGCCAGCAGTGCCCGGGAACACCGGGAGTTCTTC.